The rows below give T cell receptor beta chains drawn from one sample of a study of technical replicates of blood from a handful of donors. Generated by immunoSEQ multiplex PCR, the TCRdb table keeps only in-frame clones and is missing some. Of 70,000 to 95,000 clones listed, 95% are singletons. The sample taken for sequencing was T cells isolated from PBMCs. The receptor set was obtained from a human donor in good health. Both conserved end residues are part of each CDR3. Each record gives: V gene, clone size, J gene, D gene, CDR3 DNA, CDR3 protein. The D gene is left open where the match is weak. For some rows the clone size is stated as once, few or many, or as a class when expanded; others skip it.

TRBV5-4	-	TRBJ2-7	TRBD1	TGTGCCAGCGGGCTGGGACAGGGCAACGAGCAGTACTTC	CASGLGQGNEQYF
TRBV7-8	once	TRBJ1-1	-	TGTGCCAGCAGCTATTCCGGGATGAACACTGAAGCTTTCTTT	CASSYSGMNTEAFF
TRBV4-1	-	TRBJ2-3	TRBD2	TGCGCCAGTCGCGGGAGTTGGGGAGATACGCAGTATTTT	CASRGSWGDTQYF
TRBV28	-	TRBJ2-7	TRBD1	TGTGCCAGCAGTTCCGTCACTCCGGGACAGGGCTACGAGCAGTACTTC	CASSSVTPGQGYEQYF
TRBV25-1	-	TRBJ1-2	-	TGTGCCAGCAGTGATTCCCCCCGGGACATAGTCTACACCTTC	CASSDSPRDIVYTF
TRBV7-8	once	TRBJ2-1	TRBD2	TGTGCCAGCAGCCTCCGACTAGGGAGGGACAATGAGCAGTTCTTC	CASSLRLGRDNEQFF
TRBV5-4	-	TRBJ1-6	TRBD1	TGTGCCAGCAGCTTGTTGAAGTTTGGGACAGAAAATTCACCCCTCCACTTT	CASSLLKFGTENSPLHF
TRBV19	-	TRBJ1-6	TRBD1	TGTGCCAGTAGTACAGACAGGGGCCCCTCATCCCTCCACTTT	CASSTDRGPSSLHF
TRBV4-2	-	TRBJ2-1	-	TGTGCCAGCAGCCAAGAAGGGGGTGAGCAGTTCTTC	CASSQEGGEQFF
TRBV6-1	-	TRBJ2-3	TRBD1	TGTGCCAGCACCCCAGGGGGCGTATATACGCAGTATTTT	CASTPGGVYTQYF
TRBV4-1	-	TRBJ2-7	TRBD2	TGCGCCAGCAGCCCACAACCCGCTAGCGGGATATACGAGCAGTACTTC	CASSPQPASGIYEQYF
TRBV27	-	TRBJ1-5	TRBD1	TGTGCCAGCAGTCTGGGGACAGGGGGCGACCAGCCCCAGCATTTT	CASSLGTGGDQPQHF
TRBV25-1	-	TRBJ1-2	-	TGTGCCAGCAGTGGGCGTGGGTTTACAGGGCCCTATGGCTACACCTTC	CASSGRGFTGPYGYTF
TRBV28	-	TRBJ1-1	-	TGTGCCAGCATCTACAGTGATATAATGAACACTGAAGCTTTCTTT	CASIYSDIMNTEAFF
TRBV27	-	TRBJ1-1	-	TGTGCCAGCAGTTTTTCTCCGAACACTGAAGCTTTCTTT	CASSFSPNTEAFF
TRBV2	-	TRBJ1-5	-	TGTGCCAGCAGTGAATCTAATCAGCCCCAGCATTTT	CASSESNQPQHF
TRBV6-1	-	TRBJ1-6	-	TGTGCCAGCAGTGAATATGGGGGCAGGAATTCACCCCTCCACTTT	CASSEYGGRNSPLHF
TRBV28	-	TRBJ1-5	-	TGTGCCAGCAGCCCTTATGGGGGGACGGAAAGCAATCAGCCCCAGCATTTT	CASSPYGGTESNQPQHF
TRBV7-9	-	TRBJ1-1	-	TGTGCCAGCAGCTTAGTAGCCGGGTTGAACACTGAAGCTTTCTTT	CASSLVAGLNTEAFF
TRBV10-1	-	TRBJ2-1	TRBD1	TGCGCCAGCAGCCTGCGACTCCCGGGACAGGGGATCAATGAGCAGTTCTTC	CASSLRLPGQGINEQFF
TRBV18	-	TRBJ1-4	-	TGTGCCAGCTCACCATTCGCAACTAATGAAAAACTGTTTTTT	CASSPFATNEKLFF
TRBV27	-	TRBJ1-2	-	TGTGCCAGCAGCCAGACGGGTCCTAACTATGGCTACACCTTC	CASSQTGPNYGYTF
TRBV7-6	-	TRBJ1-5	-	TGTGCCAGCAGCTCATACACAGAGCGCAATCAGCCCCAGCATTTT	CASSSYTERNQPQHF
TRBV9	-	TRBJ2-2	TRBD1	TGTGCCAGCAGCTCCCCCCGGGACAGACTCGCGAACACCGGGGAGCTGTTTTTT	CASSSPRDRLANTGELFF
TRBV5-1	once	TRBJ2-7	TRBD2	TGCGCCAGCAGCTTGGGGTCTAGCGGGGGGGCCAGGGAGCAGTACTTC	CASSLGSSGGAREQYF
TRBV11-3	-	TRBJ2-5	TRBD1	TGTGCCAGCAGCTTAGGATCCCGAGACAGGGGTGGAGGCCAAGAGACCCAGTACTTC	CASSLGSRDRGGGQETQYF
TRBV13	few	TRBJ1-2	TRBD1	TGTGCCAGCAGCTTAGAAGGGGGCGATGGCTACACCTTC	CASSLEGGDGYTF
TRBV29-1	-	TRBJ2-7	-	TGCAGCGTTGTCGGTGGGGCTGGAGTCTACGAGCAGTACTTC	CSVVGGAGVYEQYF
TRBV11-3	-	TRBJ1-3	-	TGTGCCAGCAACGGTGAAGGGGCTCCGGGAAACACCATATATTTT	CASNGEGAPGNTIYF
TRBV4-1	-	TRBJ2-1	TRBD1	TGCGCCAGCAGCCAAGATAAGATAGGGGACAGGGTGTTTAGAGAGCAGTTCTTC	CASSQDKIGDRVFREQFF
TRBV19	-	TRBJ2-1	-	TGTGCCAGTAGTATCTCCTCGAGTCCATATTCCTACAATGAGCAGTTCTTC	CASSISSSPYSYNEQFF
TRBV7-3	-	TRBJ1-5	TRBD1	TGTGCCAGCAGCTTAACGGGACAGGGGGGTCAGCCCCAGCATTTT	CASSLTGQGGQPQHF
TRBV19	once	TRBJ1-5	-	TGTGCCAGTAGTACATCAACGGTCTATAGCAATCAGCCCCAGCATTTT	CASSTSTVYSNQPQHF
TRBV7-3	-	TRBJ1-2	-	TGTGCCAGCAGCTTAACCCGGGAAAAGGGGGAGAACTATGGCTACACCTTC	CASSLTREKGENYGYTF
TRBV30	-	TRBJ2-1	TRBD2	TGTGCCTGGAGTTTGGGGGGGTTCGATGAGCAGTTCTTC	CAWSLGGFDEQFF
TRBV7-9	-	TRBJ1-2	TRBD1	TGTGCCAGCAGCTTAGGAAGGGGACAGGGGGATGAGGGCTACACCTTC	CASSLGRGQGDEGYTF
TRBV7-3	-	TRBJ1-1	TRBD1	TGTGCCAGCAGCTTAAACGCAGGGGGAAAGACTGAAGCTTTCTTT	CASSLNAGGKTEAFF
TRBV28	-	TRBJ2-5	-	TGTGCCAGCAGCGAACGGGACTTGACAACATACACGAAAGAGACCCAGTACTTC	CASSERDLTTYTKETQYF
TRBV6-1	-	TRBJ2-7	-	TGTGCCAGCAGTGGTGAACTAACGGGGATAGTTGGCTACGAGCAGTACTTC	CASSGELTGIVGYEQYF
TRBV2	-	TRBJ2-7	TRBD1	TGTGCCAGTTTCGCCCGGGACAGGGGTTACGAGCAGTACTTC	CASFARDRGYEQYF
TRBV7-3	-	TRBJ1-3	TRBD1	TGTGCCATTCCCCAAGGAGGTAGGGGGACAGGGTCGCACACCATATATTTT	CAIPQGGRGTGSHTIYF
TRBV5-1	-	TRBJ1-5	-	TGCGCCAGCAGCTTGGTATCGGGTCAGCCCCAGCATTTT	CASSLVSGQPQHF
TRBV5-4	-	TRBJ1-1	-	TGTGCCAGCAGCTTGGGAGGGGGAAACACTGAAGCTTTCTTT	CASSLGGGNTEAFF
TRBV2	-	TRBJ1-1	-	TGTGCCAGCAGCCCCCGGGACACAAACACTGAAGCTTTCTTT	CASSPRDTNTEAFF
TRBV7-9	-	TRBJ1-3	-	TGTGCATTGAGGGGGGGGCCGTCCTCTGGAAACACCATATATTTT	CALRGGPSSGNTIYF
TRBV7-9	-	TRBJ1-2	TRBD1	TGTGCCAGCAGCTTACCCGGGACAGGGGGCTTCTCATATGGCTACACCTTC	CASSLPGTGGFSYGYTF
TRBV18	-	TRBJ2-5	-	TGTGCCAGCTCACCACTCTTCCTGCAGGGCGAAGAGACCCAGTACTTC	CASSPLFLQGEETQYF
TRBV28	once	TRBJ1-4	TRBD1	TGTGCCAGCAGTCGACCAGGACAGGGGGATGAAAAACTGTTTTTT	CASSRPGQGDEKLFF
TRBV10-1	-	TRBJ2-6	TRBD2	TGCGCCAGCAGTGCGGCGGGAGACCGGTTTTTTTCTGGGGCCAACGTCCTGACTTTC	CASSAAGDRFFSGANVLTF
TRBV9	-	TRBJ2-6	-	TGTGCCAGCAGCGTAGCAGGGGTTGGGGCCAACGTCCTGACTTTC	CASSVAGVGANVLTF
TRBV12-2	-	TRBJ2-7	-	TGTGCAAGTCGTCTAGGACTAGCGGGAGGGTCCTCCTACGAGCAGTACTTC	CASRLGLAGGSSYEQYF
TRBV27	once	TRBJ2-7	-	TGTGCCAGCAGCTACACCAGGGTAGGGTCCTACGAGCAGTACTTC	CASSYTRVGSYEQYF
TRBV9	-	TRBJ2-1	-	TGTGCCAGCAGCGTTGTCGGACAGTCATACAATGAGCAGTTCTTC	CASSVVGQSYNEQFF
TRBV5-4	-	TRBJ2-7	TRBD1	TGTGCCAGCAGCTTGCCATCCCGGGACAGGGCCCACGAGCAGTACTTC	CASSLPSRDRAHEQYF